This T cell receptor (beta chain) was recovered during a study of T-cell memory formation after mild COVID-19. Study as a whole: TCR clusters showed largely donor specificity.

TCRdb reprocessed the 5' RACE reads with MiXCR, giving one entry per CDR3 protein. The profile shows around 300,000 distinct CDR3 sequences, around 13% of them singletons. This receptor was taken from a man aged 18 to 29 who had mild COVID-19 (a few samples of this study predate the infection). Cell type and time point are not known. Sequenced material: PBMCs or a T cell subset sorted from them (not recorded which).

CDR3: CASSFHSGHNANTGELFF. The CDR3 DNA reads TGTGCCAGCAGTTTCCACTCCGGACACAACGCGAACACCGGGGAGCTGTTTTTT. J is TRBJ2-2 and V is TRBV27, with D perhaps TRBD1 (5 bases). There are 18 residues in the CDR3. V lost 3 bases, J lost 0 bases, and 17 bases lay in between. Germline CDR1 reads MNHEY; CDR2 reads SMNVEV (reference sequence).